The 18 T cell receptor beta chains below come from one sample, sequenced in a study of regulatory T cells in long-lasting Graves disease. CDR3-region Arm-PCR and iRepertoire HTBI primers produced the TCR beta libraries. Via MiXCR, TCRdb re-called the multiplex PCR reads, giving one row per CDR3 protein. The sample yields around 500,000 distinct CDR3 sequences, more than 10% seen once. Time point described: newly diagnosed GD, antithyroid drugs for less than 3 months. From RNA extracted from PBMCs, the TCR library was made. The data were also submitted as part of a second study, on T cells in Graves' hyperthyroidism and ophthalmopathy.

The material sequenced was peripheral blood mononuclear cells (PBMCs), taken at new diagnosis, from a patient treated with antithyroid drugs. The receptors stem from a woman in her 30s with Graves disease.

This clonotype was recorded many times. The genes are TRBV20-1 and TRBJ2-7, with D maybe TRBD1 (9 bases). There are 17 residues in the CDR3. Germline CDR1 and CDR2: DFQATT and SNEGSKA (reference sequence). The V end lost 6 bases, the J end lost 2 bases, and 26 bases lay between the germline ends. CDR3 bases: TGCAGTGCAACAGGGGGCGCAGGGAGTAGCGGGACCTACGAGCAGTACTTC. This sequence encodes CSATGGAGSSGTYEQYF.

This clonotype was detected a few times. The chain has TRBV7-9 and TRBJ1-1; D is unresolved. Trimming removed 5 bases from V and 4 bases from J, with 11 bases in between. CDR3 size: 13 residues. CDR1 is SEHNR and CDR2 is FQNEAQ in the germline V gene (reference sequence). This CDR3 is CASSPIDRTEAFF. CDR3 in DNA: TGTGCCAGCAGCCCTATAGACCGCACTGAAGCTTTCTTT.

This clonotype appeared many times. CDR3 nucleotide sequence: TGTGCCAGCAGTGGGGCGGATGGATATAGCAATCAGCCCCAGCATTTT. Translating it yields CASSGADGYSNQPQHF. The V and J genes are TRBV28 and TRBJ1-5, with D maybe TRBD1 (5 bases). From germline, CDR1 is MDHEN and CDR2 SYDVKM. Trimming stripped 5 bases from V and 0 bases from J, with 14 bases between. This CDR3 spans 16 amino acids.

This clonotype was counted many times. This rearrangement joins TRBV15 to TRBJ2-7; 13 bases line up with TRBD2. Unmatched junction bases numbered 2, after V lost 1 base and J lost 2 bases. CDR3 length equals 16 residues. Germline CDR1 reads LNHNV; CDR2 reads YYDKDF (reference sequence). The CDR3 nucleotides are TGTGCCACCAGCAGAGGACTAGCGGGAGGCCCCTACGAGCAGTACTTC. Translation: CATSRGLAGGPYEQYF.

This clonotype was counted at least ten times. The V and J genes are TRBV20-1 and TRBJ1-2; D may be TRBD1 (6 bases). The V gene's germline CDR1 is DFQATT and CDR2 SNEGSKA (reference sequence). There are 12 residues in the CDR3. The V and J ends lost 3 bases and 3 bases respectively, with 8 bases between them. Here the CDR3 DNA reads TGCAGTGCTAGGAACAGGGACTATGGCTACACCTTC. Protein sequence: CSARNRDYGYTF.

This clonotype was observed at least ten times. The chain couples TRBV19 to TRBJ2-7, with D unresolved. The ends were cut back, 6 bases at V and 3 bases at J, with 12 bases in the middle. The CDR3 consists of 13 residues. Germline-derived CDR1 and CDR2 are LNHDA and SQIVND (reference sequence). CDR3 protein: CASRKPPDYEQYF. In DNA form, the CDR3 reads TGTGCCAGTAGAAAACCCCCCGACTACGAGCAGTACTTC.

This clonotype was seen repeatedly, ten times or more. The CDR3 DNA follows: TGTGCCAGCAACCGGGGTGCCTACGAGCAGTACTTC. Protein: CASNRGAYEQYF. The rearrangement uses TRBV6-2 or TRBV6-3 and TRBJ2-7, with D perhaps matching TRBD2 (5 bases). With 7 bases removed from V and 2 bases from J, the gap between germline ends came to 9 bases. Germline assignment: CDR1 MNHEY and CDR2 SVGEGT. The CDR3 is 12 residues long.

With respect to this clonotype: Being one base from a much bigger clone, this may be a read error. The V gene is TRBV4-3, the J gene TRBJ1-2; D not resolved. Germline-derived CDR1 and CDR2 are LGHNA and YSLEER. The CDR3 runs 14 residues. CDR3 DNA sequence: TGCGCCAACAGCAAAAGGGTGTGGGACTATGGCTACACCTTC. The encoded protein is CANSKRVWDYGYTF.

Ten or more counts support this clonotype. The gene calls are TRBV29-1 and TRBJ2-5; D might be TRBD2 (6 bases). The CDR3 is 12 residues long. Trimming removed 8 bases from V and 2 bases from J, with 12 bases in between. The germline V gene has CDR1 SQVTM and CDR2 ANQGSEA. This CDR3 is CSTSSVQETQYF. The CDR3 DNA reads TGCAGCACCTCTAGCGTGCAAGAGACCCAGTACTTC.

Many counts were recorded for this clonotype. J is TRBJ2-3 and V is TRBV2, with 9 bases that match TRBD1. J was trimmed by 4 bases and V by 5 bases; bases with no gene match: 7. CDR1 is SNHLY and CDR2 is FYNNEI in the germline V gene. This CDR3 contains 15 residues. CDR3 amino acids: CASSSQGAQADTQYF. Here the CDR3 DNA reads TGTGCCAGCAGTTCACAGGGGGCGCAAGCAGATACGCAGTATTTT. Full variable domain (rest looked up from reference TRBV2 and TRBJ2-3): EPEVTQTPSHQVTQMGQEVILRCVPISNHLYFYWYRQILGQKVEFLVSFYNNEISEKSEIFDDQFSVERPDGSNFTLKIRSTKLEDSAMYFCASSSQGAQADTQYFGPGTRLTVL.

This clonotype was observed a few times. The chain couples TRBV4-1 to TRBJ2-6; D possibly corresponds to TRBD2 (6 bases). This CDR3 comprises 16 residues. Germline V gene lookup returns CDR1 MGHRA and CDR2 YSYEKL. Deletions cut 6 bases from V and 0 bases from J, with 12 bases between. CDR3 sequence: CASRAIGGSGANVLTF. The CDR3 DNA reads TGCGCCAGCAGGGCCATCGGGGGCTCTGGGGCCAACGTCCTGACTTTC.

This clonotype was observed at least ten times. The chain employs TRBV6-1 and TRBJ1-5, with 7 nucleotides matching TRBD1. In germline, CDR1 is MNHNS, CDR2 SASEGT. This CDR3 region has 15 residues. J lost 0 bases, V lost 7 bases, and 6 bases had no gene match. The CDR3 here is CASTKDRFSNQPQHF. CDR3 bases: TGTGCCAGCACTAAGGACAGGTTTAGCAATCAGCCCCAGCATTTT.

The sample holds many counts of this clonotype. The chain couples TRBV9 to TRBJ2-7; 12 nucleotides line up with TRBD2. CDR3 length: 14 amino acids. Germline trimming cut 4 bases from V and 6 bases from J; bases unmatched to any gene: 5. Per the germline V gene, CDR1 is SGDLS and CDR2 is YYNGEE. The CDR3: CASSPRTSGIEQYF. The CDR3 region has the DNA TGTGCCAGCAGCCCAAGGACTAGCGGGATCGAGCAGTACTTC.

The chain combines TRBV9 with TRBJ2-3; no clear D. This CDR3 is built from 14 residues. CDR1 and CDR2 from the germline V gene are SGDLS and YYNGEE. V lost 0 bases and J lost 2, with 7 bases in between. CDR3 region: CASSVGINTDTQYF. In DNA form, the CDR3 reads TGTGCCAGCAGCGTAGGTATTAACACAGATACGCAGTATTTT.

The chain links TRBV7-2 to TRBJ1-1; the D is unclear. The CDR3 covers 14 residues. Trimming cost V 4 bases and J 1 base, with 10 bases left between them. In germline, CDR1 is SGHTA, CDR2 FQGNSA. CDR3 loop: CASSSGVKNTEAFF. CDR3 bases: TGTGCCAGCAGCTCTGGGGTTAAGAACACTGAAGCTTTCTTT.

This clonotype occurred many times. The V gene is TRBV27, the J gene TRBJ2-1; D gene ambiguous. From germline, CDR1 is MNHEY and CDR2 SMNVEV (reference sequence). Trimming stripped 5 bases from V and 6 bases from J, with 14 bases between. The CDR3 has 14 residues. In DNA, the CDR3 is TGTGCCAGCAGTCTCTTAATGACCGGCAATGAGCAGTTCTTC. Translated, it gives CASSLLMTGNEQFF.

This clonotype appeared many times. The chain employs TRBV7-3 and TRBJ2-2; 9 nucleotides match TRBD2. The junction had 1 base not matched to a gene; V was cut back by 2 bases and J by 3 bases. There are 15 residues in the CDR3. From germline, CDR1 is SGHTA and CDR2 FQGTGA. The chain's CDR3 is CASSLAGGDTGELFF. In DNA, the CDR3 is TGTGCCAGCAGCTTAGCGGGAGGGGACACCGGGGAGCTGTTTTTT.

This clonotype was observed once. The chain joins TRBV2 to TRBJ2-1, with 12 bases aligning to TRBD2. CDR3 length equals 18 residues. The J segment lost 0 bases and the V segment lost 7 bases, leaving 10 bases of the junction unmatched. CDR1 is SNHLY, CDR2 FYNNEI, per germline. CDR3 protein: CASNPGLAGLASYNEQFF. CDR3 coding DNA: TGTGCCAGCAATCCGGGACTAGCGGGCCTTGCCTCCTACAATGAGCAGTTCTTC.